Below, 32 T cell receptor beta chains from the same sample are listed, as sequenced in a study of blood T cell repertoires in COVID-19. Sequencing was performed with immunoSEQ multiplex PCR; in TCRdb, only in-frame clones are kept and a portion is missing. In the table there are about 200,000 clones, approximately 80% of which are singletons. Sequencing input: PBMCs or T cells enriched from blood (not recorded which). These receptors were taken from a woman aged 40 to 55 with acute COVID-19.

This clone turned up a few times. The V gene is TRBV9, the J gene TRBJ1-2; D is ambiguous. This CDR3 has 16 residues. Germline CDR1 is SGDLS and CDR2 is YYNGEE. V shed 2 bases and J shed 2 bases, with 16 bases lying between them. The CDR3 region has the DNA TGTGCCAGCAGCGTCCACCCTTTAAGGGAGAACTATGGCTACACCTTC. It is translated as CASSVHPLRENYGYTF.

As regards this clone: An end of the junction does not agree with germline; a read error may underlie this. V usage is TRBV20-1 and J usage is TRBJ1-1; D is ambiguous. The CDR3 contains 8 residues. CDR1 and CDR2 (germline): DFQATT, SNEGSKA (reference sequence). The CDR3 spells CSASHRVF. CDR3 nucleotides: TGCAGTGCTTCCCACCGGGTCTTT.

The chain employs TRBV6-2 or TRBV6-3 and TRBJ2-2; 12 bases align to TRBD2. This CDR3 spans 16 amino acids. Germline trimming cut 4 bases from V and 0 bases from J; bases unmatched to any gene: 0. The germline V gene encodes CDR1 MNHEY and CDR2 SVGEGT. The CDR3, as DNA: TGTGCCAGCAGTTGGACTAGCGGGGCGAACACCGGGGAGCTGTTTTTT. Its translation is CASSWTSGANTGELFF.

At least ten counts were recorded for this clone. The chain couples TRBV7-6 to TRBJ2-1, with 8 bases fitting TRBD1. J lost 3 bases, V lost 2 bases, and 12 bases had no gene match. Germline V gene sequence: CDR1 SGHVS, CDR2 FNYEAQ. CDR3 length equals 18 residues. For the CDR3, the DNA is TGTGCCAGCAGCTTACAAGCTGGTGACAGGGGCCTCTACAATGAGCAGTTCTTC. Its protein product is CASSLQAGDRGLYNEQFF.

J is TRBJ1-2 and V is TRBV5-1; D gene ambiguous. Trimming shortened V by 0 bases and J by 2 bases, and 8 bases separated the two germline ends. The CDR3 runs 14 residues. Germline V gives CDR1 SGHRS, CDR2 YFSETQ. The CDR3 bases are TGCGCCAGCAGCTTGGAGTCGGGGAACTATGGCTACACCTTC. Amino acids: CASSLESGNYGYTF.

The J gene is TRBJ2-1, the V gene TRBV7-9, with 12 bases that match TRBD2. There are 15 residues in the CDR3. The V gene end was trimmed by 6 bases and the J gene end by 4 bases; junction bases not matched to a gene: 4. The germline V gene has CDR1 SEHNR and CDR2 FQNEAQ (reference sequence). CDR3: CASSMGLAGYNEQFF. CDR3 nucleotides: TGTGCCAGCAGTATGGGACTAGCGGGTTACAATGAGCAGTTCTTC.

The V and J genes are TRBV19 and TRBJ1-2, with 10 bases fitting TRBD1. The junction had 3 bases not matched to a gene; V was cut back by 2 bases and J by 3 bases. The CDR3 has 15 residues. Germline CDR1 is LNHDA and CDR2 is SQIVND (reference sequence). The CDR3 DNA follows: TGTGCCAGTAGTATACCCGGGACAGGGGACTATGGCTACACCTTC. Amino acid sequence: CASSIPGTGDYGYTF.

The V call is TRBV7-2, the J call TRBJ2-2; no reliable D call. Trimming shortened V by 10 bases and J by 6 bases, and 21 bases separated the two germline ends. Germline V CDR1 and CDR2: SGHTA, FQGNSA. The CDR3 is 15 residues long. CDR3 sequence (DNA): TGTGCCAACTCCATGTCTAGAATTGTTGCCGGGGAGCTGTTTTTT. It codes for CANSMSRIVAGELFF.

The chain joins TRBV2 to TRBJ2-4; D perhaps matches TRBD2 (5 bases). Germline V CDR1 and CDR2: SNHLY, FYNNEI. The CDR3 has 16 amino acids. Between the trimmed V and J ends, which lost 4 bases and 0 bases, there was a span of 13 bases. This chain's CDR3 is CASSVRSGGAKNIQYF. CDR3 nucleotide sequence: TGTGCCAGCAGTGTGAGATCCGGAGGAGCCAAAAACATTCAGTACTTC. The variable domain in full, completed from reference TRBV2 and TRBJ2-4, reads EPEVTQTPSHQVTQMGQEVILRCVPISNHLYFYWYRQILGQKVEFLVSFYNNEISEKSEIFDDQFSVERPDGSNFTLKIRSTKLEDSAMYFCASSVRSGGAKNIQYFGAGTRLSVL.

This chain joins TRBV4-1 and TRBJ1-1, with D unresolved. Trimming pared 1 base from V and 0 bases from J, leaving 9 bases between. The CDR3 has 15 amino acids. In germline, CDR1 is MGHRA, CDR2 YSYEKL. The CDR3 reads CASSQVRAMNTEAFF. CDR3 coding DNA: TGCGCCAGCAGCCAAGTACGAGCAATGAACACTGAAGCTTTCTTT.

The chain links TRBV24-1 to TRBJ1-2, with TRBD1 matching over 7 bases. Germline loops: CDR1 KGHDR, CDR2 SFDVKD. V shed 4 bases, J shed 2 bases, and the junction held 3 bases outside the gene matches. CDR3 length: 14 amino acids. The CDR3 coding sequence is TGTGCCACCAGTGACCTGGGACAGAACTATGGCTACACCTTC. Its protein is CATSDLGQNYGYTF.

The CDR3 sequence: CASSQDLWAETQYF. Here the CDR3 DNA reads TGTGCCAGCAGCCAAGATCTGTGGGCGGAGACCCAGTACTTC. The chain uses TRBV3-1 (or the pseudogene TRBV3-2) and TRBJ2-5; no clear D. The V gene's germline CDR1 is LGHDT and CDR2 YNNKEL (reference sequence). Trimming took 0 bases from V and 5 from J, leaving 10 bases between them. The CDR3 is made up of 14 amino acids.

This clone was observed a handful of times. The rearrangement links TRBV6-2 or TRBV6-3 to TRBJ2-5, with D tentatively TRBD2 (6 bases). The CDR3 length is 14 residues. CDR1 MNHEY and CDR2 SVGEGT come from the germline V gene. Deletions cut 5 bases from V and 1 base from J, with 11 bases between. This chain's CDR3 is CASSISGPQETQYF. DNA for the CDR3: TGTGCCAGCAGTATTAGCGGACCCCAAGAGACCCAGTACTTC.

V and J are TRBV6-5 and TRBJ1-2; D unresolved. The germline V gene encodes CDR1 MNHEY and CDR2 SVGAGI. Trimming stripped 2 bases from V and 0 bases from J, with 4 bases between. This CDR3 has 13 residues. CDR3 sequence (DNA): TGTGCCAGCAGTTACCTATCTAACTATGGCTACACCTTC. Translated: CASSYLSNYGYTF.

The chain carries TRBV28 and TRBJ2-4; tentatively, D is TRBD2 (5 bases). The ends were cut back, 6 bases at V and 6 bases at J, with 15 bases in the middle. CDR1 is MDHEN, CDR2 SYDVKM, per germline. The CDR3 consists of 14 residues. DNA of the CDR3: TGTGCCAGCAGCCCTTCGGGATCGGTAAACATTCAGTACTTC. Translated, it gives CASSPSGSVNIQYF.

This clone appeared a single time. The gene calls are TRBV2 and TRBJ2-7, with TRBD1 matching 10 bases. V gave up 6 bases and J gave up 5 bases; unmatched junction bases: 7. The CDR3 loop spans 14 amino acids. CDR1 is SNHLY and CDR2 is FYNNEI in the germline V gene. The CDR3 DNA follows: TGTGCCAGCAGAATAGACAGGGGGCAGGACGAGCAGTACTTC. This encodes CASRIDRGQDEQYF. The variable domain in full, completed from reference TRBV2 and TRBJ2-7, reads EPEVTQTPSHQVTQMGQEVILRCVPISNHLYFYWYRQILGQKVEFLVSFYNNEISEKSEIFDDQFSVERPDGSNFTLKIRSTKLEDSAMYFCASRIDRGQDEQYFGPGTRLTVT.

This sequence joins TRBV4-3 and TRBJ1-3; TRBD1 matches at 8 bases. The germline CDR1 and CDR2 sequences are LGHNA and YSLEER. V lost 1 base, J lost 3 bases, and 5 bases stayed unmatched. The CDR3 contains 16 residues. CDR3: CASSQGPGQVGNTIYF. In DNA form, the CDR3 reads TGCGCCAGCAGCCAAGGGCCGGGACAGGTTGGAAACACCATATATTTT.

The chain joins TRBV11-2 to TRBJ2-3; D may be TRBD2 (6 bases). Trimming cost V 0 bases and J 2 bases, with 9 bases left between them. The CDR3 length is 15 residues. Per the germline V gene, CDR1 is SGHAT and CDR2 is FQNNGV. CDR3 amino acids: CASSLDGTFTDTQYF. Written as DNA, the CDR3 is TGTGCCAGCAGCTTAGACGGGACTTTCACAGATACGCAGTATTTT. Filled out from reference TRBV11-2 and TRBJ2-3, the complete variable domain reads EAGVAQSPRYKIIEKRQSVAFWCNPISGHATLYWYQQILGQGPKLLIQFQNNGVVDDSQLPKDRFSAERLKGVDSTLKIQPAKLEDSAVYLCASSLDGTFTDTQYFGPGTRLTVL.

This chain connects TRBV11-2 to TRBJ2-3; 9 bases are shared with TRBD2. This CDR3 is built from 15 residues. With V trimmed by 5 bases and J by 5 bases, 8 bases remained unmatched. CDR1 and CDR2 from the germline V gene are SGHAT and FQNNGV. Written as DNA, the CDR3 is TGTGCCAGCAGCCTTAGCGGGAGAGGAGGAGATACGCAGTATTTT. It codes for CASSLSGRGGDTQYF.

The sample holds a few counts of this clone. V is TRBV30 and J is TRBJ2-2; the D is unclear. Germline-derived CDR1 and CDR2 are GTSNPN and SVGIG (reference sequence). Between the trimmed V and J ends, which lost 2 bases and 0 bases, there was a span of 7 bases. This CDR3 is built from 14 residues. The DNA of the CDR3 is TGTGCCTGGAGTTCCAGCGCGAACACCGGGGAGCTGTTTTTT. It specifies CAWSSSANTGELFF.

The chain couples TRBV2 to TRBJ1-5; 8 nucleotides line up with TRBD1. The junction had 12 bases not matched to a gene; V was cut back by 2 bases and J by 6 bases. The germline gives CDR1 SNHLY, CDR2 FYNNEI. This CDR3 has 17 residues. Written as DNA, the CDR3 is TGTGCCAGCAGTGAAAGGAGGACAGGGAGACAGGGTCAGCCCCAGCATTTT. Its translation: CASSERRTGRQGQPQHF.

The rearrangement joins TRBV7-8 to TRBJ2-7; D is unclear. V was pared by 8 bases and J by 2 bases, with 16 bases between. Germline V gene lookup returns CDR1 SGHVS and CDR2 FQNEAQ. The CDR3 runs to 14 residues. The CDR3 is CASARSLEAYEQYF. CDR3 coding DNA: TGTGCCAGCGCTCGGTCTCTAGAGGCCTACGAGCAGTACTTC. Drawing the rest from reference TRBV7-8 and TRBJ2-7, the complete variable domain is GAGVSQSPRYKVAKRGQDVALRCDPISGHVSLFWYQQALGQGPEFLTYFQNEAQLDKSGLPSDRFFAERPEGSVSTLKIQRTQQEDSAVYLCASARSLEAYEQYFGPGTRLTVT.

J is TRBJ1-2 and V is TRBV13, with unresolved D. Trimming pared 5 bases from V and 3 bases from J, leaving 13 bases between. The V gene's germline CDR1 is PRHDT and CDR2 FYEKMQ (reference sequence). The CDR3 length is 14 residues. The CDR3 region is CASSPERVDYGYTF. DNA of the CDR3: TGTGCCAGCAGCCCGGAGAGGGTGGACTATGGCTACACCTTC.

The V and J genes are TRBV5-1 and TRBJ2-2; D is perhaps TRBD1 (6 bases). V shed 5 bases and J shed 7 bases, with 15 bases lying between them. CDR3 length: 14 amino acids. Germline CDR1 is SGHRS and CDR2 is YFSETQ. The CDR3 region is CASRNTGFGGELFF. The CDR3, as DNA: TGCGCCAGCAGAAACACAGGGTTTGGCGGGGAGCTGTTTTTT.

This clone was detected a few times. The CDR3, as DNA: TGTGCCAGCAGCCTACAGGGACGCTATAGCAATCAGCCCCAGCATTTT. This codes for CASSLQGRYSNQPQHF. V and J are TRBV2 and TRBJ1-5; tentatively, D is TRBD1 (6 bases). This CDR3 spans 16 amino acids. Germline V gene lookup returns CDR1 SNHLY and CDR2 FYNNEI. V lost 6 bases to trimming and J lost 0 bases, with 15 bases between them.

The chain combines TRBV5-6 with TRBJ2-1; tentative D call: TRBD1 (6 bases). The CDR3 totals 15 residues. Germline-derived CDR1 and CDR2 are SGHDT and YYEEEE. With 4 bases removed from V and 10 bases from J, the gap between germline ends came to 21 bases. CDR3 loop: CASSPSGYRAREQFF. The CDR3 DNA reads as TGTGCCAGCAGCCCGTCAGGCTACAGGGCGAGGGAGCAGTTCTTC.

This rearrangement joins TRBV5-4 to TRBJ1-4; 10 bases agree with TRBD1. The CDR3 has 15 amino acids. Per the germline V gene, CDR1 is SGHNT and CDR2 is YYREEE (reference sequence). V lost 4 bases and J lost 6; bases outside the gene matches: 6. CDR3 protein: CASSTRDRGDEKLFF. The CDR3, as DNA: TGTGCCAGCAGCACCAGGGACAGGGGTGATGAAAAACTGTTTTTT.

For the CDR3, the DNA is TGTGCCAGCAGCTTAGATCAGGACACTGAAGCTTTCTTT. As protein: CASSLDQDTEAFF. The V call is TRBV11-3, the J call TRBJ1-1; D not certain. CDR3 length: 13 amino acids. Per the germline V gene, CDR1 is SGHNT and CDR2 is YENEEA. V was pared by 0 bases and J by 3 bases, with 5 bases between.

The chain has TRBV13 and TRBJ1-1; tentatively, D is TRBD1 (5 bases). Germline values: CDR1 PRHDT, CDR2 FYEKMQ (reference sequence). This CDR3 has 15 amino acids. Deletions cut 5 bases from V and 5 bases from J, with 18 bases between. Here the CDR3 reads CASSPKPPGGTEAFF. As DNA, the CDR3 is TGTGCCAGCAGCCCCAAACCGCCGGGGGGGACTGAAGCTTTCTTT.

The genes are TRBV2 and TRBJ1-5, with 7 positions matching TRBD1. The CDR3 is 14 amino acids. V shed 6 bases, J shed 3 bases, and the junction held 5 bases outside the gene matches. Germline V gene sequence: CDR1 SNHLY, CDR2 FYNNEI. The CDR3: CASSADRSNQPQHF. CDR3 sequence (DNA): TGTGCCAGCAGCGCGGACAGGTCCAATCAGCCCCAGCATTTT.

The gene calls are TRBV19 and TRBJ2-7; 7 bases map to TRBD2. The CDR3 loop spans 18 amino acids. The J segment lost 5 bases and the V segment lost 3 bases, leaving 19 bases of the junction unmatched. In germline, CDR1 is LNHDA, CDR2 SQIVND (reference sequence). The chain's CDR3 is CASSIAVLGAGVRNEQYF. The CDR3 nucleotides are TGTGCCAGTAGTATCGCGGTTTTAGGGGCGGGAGTCCGTAACGAGCAGTACTTC.

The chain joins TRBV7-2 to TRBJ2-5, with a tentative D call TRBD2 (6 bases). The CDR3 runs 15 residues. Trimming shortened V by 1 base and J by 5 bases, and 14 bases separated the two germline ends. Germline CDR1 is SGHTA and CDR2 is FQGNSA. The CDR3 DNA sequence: TGTGCCAGCAGCTTAGATGCGGAGGGAAGGGAGACCCAGTACTTC. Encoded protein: CASSLDAEGRETQYF.